The present T cell receptor beta chain was sequenced within a study of shared clonotypes between healthy human individuals. Selected positively for CCR7 and CD45RO-negative, naive CD8 cells excluded terminally differentiated effector memory CD45RA+ cells. Here immunoSEQ multiplex PCR was the method, and the copy in TCRdb shows in-frame clones only, minus some. The table lists about 680,000 clones, 92% of them singletons. This clone has more than one count but fewer than ten. This CDR3 comprises 15 residues. V lost 1 base, J lost 5 bases, and 12 bases lay in between. Per the germline V gene, CDR1 is SGHVS and CDR2 is FNYEAQ.

V and J are TRBV7-6 and TRBJ1-5, with no clear D. The sequenced material came from naive CD8+ T cells sorted from blood. The clonotype was recovered from a man aged 30 to 39 in good health. The CDR3 spells CASSLGTGFDQPQHF. The CDR3 coding sequence is TGTGCCAGCAGCTTAGGGACCGGATTTGATCAGCCCCAGCATTTT. The full variable domain, with the rest looked up from reference TRBV7-6 and TRBJ1-5, is GAGVSQSPRYKVTKRGQDVALRCDPISGHVSLYWYRQALGQGPEFLTYFNYEAQQDKSGLPNDRFSAERPEGSISTLTIQRTEQRDSAMYRCASSLGTGFDQPQHFGDGTRLSIL.